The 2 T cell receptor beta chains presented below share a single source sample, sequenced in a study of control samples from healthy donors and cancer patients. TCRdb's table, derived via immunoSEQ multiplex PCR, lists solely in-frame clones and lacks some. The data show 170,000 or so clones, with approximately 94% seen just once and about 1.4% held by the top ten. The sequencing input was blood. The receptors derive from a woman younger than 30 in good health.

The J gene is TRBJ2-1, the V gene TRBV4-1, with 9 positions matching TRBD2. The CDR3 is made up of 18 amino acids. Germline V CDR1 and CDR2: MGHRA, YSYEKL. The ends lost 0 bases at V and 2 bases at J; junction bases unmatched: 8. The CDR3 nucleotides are TGCGCCAGCAGCCAAGACCCTAATAGCGGGGGCGCCTACAATGAGCAGTTCTTC. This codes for CASSQDPNSGGAYNEQFF.

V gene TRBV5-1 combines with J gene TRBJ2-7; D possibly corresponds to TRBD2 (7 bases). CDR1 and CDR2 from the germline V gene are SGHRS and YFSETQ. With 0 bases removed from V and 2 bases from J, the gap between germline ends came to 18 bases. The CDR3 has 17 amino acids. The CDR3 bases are TGCGCCAGCAGCTTGGAGGGCGGGGGCCTATATACCTACGAGCAGTACTTC. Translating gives CASSLEGGGLYTYEQYF.